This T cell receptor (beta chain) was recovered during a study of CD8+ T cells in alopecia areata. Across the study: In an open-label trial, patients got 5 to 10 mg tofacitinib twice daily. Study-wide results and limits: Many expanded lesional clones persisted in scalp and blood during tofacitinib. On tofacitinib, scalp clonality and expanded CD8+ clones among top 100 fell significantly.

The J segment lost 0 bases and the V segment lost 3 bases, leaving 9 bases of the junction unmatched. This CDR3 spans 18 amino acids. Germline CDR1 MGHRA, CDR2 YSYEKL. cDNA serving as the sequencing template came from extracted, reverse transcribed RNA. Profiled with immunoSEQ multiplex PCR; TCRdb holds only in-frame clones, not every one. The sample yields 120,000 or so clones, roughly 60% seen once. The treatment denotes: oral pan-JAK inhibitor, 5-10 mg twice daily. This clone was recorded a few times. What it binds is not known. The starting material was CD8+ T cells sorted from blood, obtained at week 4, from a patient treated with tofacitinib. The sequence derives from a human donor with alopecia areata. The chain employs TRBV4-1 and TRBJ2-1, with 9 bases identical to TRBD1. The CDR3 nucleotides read TGCGCCAGCAGCCACCGGGACAGGGTAGATTTCTCCTACAATGAGCAGTTCTTC. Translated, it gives CASSHRDRVDFSYNEQFF.